This TCR beta chain was found in a study of early T cells in non-severe SARS-CoV-2 infection. This clonotype occurred many times. TCRdb re-derived calls from the 5' RACE reads in MiXCR, one entry per CDR3 protein. The profile shows around 50,000 distinct CDR3 sequences, around an eighth of them singletons. This CDR3 region has 16 residues. Germline CDR1 and CDR2: SGDLS and YYNGEE. J gave up 3 bases and V 0 bases, and 6 bases lay outside the gene matches. Sequencing used whole blood. The chain joins TRBV9 to TRBJ2-4, with 7 bases matching TRBD2. The receptor was isolated from an adult who was a healthcare worker with PCR-confirmed SARS-CoV-2 infection or an uninfected control (not recorded which). The CDR3 nucleotides read TGTGCCAGCAGCGTAGGCCCCTGGGGGGGCAAAAACATTCAGTACTTC. Translated: CASSVGPWGGKNIQYF.